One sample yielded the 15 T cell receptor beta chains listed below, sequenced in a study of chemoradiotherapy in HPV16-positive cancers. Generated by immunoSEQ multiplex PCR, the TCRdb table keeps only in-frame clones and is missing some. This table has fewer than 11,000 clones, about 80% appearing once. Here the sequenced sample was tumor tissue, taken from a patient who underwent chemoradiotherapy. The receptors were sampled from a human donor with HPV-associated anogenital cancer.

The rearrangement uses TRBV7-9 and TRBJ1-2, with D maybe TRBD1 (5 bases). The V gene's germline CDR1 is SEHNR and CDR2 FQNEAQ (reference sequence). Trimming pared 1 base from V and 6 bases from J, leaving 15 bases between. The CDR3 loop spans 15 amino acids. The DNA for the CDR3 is TGTGCCAGCAGCTTAGGAGCGGGTCGGGGGGATGGCTACACCTTC. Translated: CASSLGAGRGDGYTF.

The CDR3 is CASVYGTTNTGELFF. In DNA form, the CDR3 reads TGTGCCAGCGTCTACGGGACAACGAACACCGGGGAGCTGTTTTTT. The V call is TRBV6-1, the J call TRBJ2-2, with D perhaps matching TRBD1 (6 bases). CDR3 length equals 15 residues. Germline values: CDR1 MNHNS, CDR2 SASEGT. Trimming took 8 bases from V and 0 from J, leaving 13 bases between them.

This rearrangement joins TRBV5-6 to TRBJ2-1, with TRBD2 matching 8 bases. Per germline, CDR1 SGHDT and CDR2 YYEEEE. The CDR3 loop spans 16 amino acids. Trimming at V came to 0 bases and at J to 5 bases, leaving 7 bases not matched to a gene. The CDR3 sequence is CASSLGLSRGDNEQFF. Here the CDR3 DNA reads TGTGCCAGCAGCTTGGGGCTTTCGCGGGGGGACAATGAGCAGTTCTTC. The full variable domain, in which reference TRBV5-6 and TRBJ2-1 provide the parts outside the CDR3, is DAGVTQSPTHLIKTRGQQVTLRCSPKSGHDTVSWYQQALGQGPQFIFQYYEEEERQRGNFPDRFSGHQFPNYSSELNVNALLLGDSALYLCASSLGLSRGDNEQFFGPGTRLTVL.

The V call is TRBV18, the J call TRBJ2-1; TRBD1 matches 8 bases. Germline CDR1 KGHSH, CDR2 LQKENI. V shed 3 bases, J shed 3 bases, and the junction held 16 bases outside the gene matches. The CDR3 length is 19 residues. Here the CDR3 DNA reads TGTGCCAGCTCACCCCCAGCCCACGACAGGGGACCTCTCTACAATGAGCAGTTCTTC. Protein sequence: CASSPPAHDRGPLYNEQFF.

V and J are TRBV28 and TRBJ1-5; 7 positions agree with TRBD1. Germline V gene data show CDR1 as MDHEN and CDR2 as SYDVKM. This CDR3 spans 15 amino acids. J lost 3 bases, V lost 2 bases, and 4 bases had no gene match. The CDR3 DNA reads TGTGCCAGCAGTTTAATACAGGGGTCCAATCAGCCCCAGCATTTT. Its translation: CASSLIQGSNQPQHF.

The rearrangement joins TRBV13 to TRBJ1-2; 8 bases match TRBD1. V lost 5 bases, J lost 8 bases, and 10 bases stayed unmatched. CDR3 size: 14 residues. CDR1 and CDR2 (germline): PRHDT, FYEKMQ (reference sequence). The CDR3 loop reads CASSPSDRGSGYTF. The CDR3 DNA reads TGTGCCAGCAGCCCCTCCGACAGGGGAAGCGGCTACACCTTC. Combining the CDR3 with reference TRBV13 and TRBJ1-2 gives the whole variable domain AAGVIQSPRHLIKEKRETATLKCYPIPRHDTVYWYQQGPGQDPQFLISFYEKMQSDKGSIPDRFSAQQFSDYHSELNMSSLELGDSALYFCASSPSDRGSGYTFGSGTRLTVV.

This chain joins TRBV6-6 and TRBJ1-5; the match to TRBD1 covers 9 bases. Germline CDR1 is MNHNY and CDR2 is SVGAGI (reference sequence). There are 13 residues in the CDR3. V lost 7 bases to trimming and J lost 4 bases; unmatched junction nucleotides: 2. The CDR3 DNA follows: TGTGCCAGCACGACAGGGGGAAATCAGCCCCAGCATTTT. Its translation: CASTTGGNQPQHF.

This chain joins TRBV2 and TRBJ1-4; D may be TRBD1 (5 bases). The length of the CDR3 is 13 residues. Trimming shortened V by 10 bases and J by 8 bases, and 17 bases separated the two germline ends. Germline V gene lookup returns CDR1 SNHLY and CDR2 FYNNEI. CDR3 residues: CANAGGAPEKLFF. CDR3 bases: TGTGCCAACGCCGGGGGAGCGCCGGAAAAACTGTTTTTT.

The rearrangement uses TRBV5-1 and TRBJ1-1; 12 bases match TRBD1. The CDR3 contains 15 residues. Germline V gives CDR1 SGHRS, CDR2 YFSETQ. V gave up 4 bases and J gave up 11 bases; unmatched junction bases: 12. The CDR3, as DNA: TGCGCCAGCAGCCAGGGGACAGGGGGCGGATGGTATGCTTTCTTT. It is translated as CASSQGTGGGWYAFF. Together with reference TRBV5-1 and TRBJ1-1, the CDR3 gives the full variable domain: KAGVTQTPRYLIKTRGQQVTLSCSPISGHRSVSWYQQTPGQGLQFLFEYFSETQRNKGNFPGRFSGRQFSNSRSEMNVSTLELGDSALYLCASSQGTGGGWYAFFGQGTRLTVV.

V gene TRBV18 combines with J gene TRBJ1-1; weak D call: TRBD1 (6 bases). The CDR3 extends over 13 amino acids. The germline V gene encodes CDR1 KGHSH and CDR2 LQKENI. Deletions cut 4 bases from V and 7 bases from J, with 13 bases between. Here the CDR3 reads CASSRAEQGEAFF. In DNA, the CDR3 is TGTGCCAGCTCACGGGCAGAACAGGGTGAAGCTTTCTTT.

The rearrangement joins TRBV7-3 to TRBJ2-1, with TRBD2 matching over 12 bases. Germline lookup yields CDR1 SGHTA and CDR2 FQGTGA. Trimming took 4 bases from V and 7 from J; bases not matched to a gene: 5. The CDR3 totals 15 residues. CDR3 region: CASSSGLAGSNEQFF. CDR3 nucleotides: TGTGCCAGCAGCTCCGGACTAGCGGGGTCGAATGAGCAGTTCTTC.

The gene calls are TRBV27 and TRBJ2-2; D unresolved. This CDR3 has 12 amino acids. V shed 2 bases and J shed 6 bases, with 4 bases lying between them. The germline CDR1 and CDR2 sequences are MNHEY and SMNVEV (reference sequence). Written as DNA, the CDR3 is TGTGCCAGCAGTTTACCTCCCGGGGAGCTGTTTTTT. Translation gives CASSLPPGELFF.

The CDR3 sequence: CATSSGGLDGYTF. The CDR3 DNA reads TGTGCCACCAGCAGTGGGGGGCTGGATGGCTACACCTTC. The rearrangement joins TRBV15 to TRBJ1-2; the D gene is possibly TRBD1 (6 bases). The CDR3 loop spans 13 amino acids. V was pared by 3 bases and J by 6 bases, with 11 bases between. The germline V gene has CDR1 LNHNV and CDR2 YYDKDF (reference sequence).

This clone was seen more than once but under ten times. The CDR3 is CASTGPDKNIQYF. CDR3 in DNA: TGTGCCAGCACGGGCCCGGACAAAAACATTCAGTACTTC. V is TRBV7-8 and J is TRBJ2-4; D not resolved. Trimming took 7 bases from V and 3 from J, leaving 10 bases between them. Germline V gene data show CDR1 as SGHVS and CDR2 as FQNEAQ. CDR3 length: 13 residues. The full variable domain, in which reference TRBV7-8 and TRBJ2-4 provide the parts outside the CDR3, is GAGVSQSPRYKVAKRGQDVALRCDPISGHVSLFWYQQALGQGPEFLTYFQNEAQLDKSGLPSDRFFAERPEGSVSTLKIQRTQQEDSAVYLCASTGPDKNIQYFGAGTRLSVL.

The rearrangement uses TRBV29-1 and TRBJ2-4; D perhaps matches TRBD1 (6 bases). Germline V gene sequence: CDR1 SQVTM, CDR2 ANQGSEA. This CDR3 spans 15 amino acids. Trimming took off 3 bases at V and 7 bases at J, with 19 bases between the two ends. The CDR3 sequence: CSVEERLTGDNIQYF. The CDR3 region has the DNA TGCAGCGTTGAGGAGCGACTGACAGGAGATAACATTCAGTACTTC.